The entry below gives a single T cell receptor (beta chain) sequence along with its context. Its antigen remains unidentified. A read error may produce the germline difference seen at one junction end. From germline, CDR1 is SGHRS and CDR2 YFSETQ. The CDR3 loop spans 15 amino acids. The source of the sample is a study of T cells in localized non-small cell lung cancer. Broader study findings: A median of roughly 55 of the top 100 tumor clones appeared in adjacent lung, which was paired and uninvolved.

The data were produced by immunoSEQ multiplex PCR, yet TCRdb's version contains in-frame clones alone and is incomplete. The data contain some 14,000 clones, around 82% of them singletons. The sequencing here drew on peripheral blood, taken before any cancer treatment. V is TRBV5-1 and J is TRBJ2-7; 10 bases are shared with TRBD2. The clonotype was recovered from a female donor over 55 with stage I squamous cell lung carcinoma. The CDR3 coding sequence is TGCGCCAGAAGCTCGGGACTAGCGAGACCCTACGAGCAGTACTTC. This gives the protein CARSSGLARPYEQYF.